This T cell receptor (beta chain) derives from a study of blood T cell repertoires in COVID-19. Clones were sequenced by immunoSEQ multiplex PCR, and TCRdb holds only the in-frame ones, with some missing. The repertoire holds 110,000 to 150,000 clones, with approximately 84% as singletons. The source is a human donor in a cohort sampled during active COVID-19. Sequenced material: peripheral blood.

CDR3 in amino acids: CASSLYGTGTYEQYF. The CDR3 DNA reads as TGTGCCAGCAGCTTATACGGGACTGGTACCTACGAGCAGTACTTC. J is TRBJ2-7 and V is TRBV7-2, with D perhaps TRBD2 (6 bases). Germline assignment: CDR1 SGHTA and CDR2 FQGNSA. V lost 2 bases, J lost 2 bases, and 13 bases lay in between. CDR3 size: 15 residues.